The 11 T cell receptor beta chains in this list originate from one sample, sequenced in a study of T cell changes during pregnancy in multiple sclerosis. The data were produced by immunoSEQ multiplex PCR, yet TCRdb's version contains in-frame clones alone and is incomplete. The sample lists tens of thousands of clones, over 80% occurring once. The specimen comprised CD8+ T cells from peripheral blood mononuclear cells, sampled before pregnancy. These receptors came from a female donor with multiple sclerosis, enrolled in a pregnancy study.

A few counts support this clone. This chain joins TRBV27 and TRBJ1-1, with D perhaps TRBD1 (5 bases). Trimming cost V 4 bases and J 0 bases, with 6 bases left between them. Germline CDR1 and CDR2: MNHEY and SMNVEV (reference sequence). The CDR3 is made up of 13 amino acids. CDR3 amino acids: CASSWGMNTEAFF. In DNA form, the CDR3 reads TGTGCCAGCAGTTGGGGCATGAACACTGAAGCTTTCTTT.

This chain uses TRBV6-5 with TRBJ1-1; TRBD1 matches 10 bases. The CDR3 contains 14 residues. The germline gives CDR1 MNHEY, CDR2 SVGAGI. V dropped 4 bases and J dropped 4; count of bases not matched to a gene: 3. CDR3 loop: CASSSGQGGTEAFF. The CDR3 DNA sequence: TGTGCCAGCAGTTCTGGACAGGGGGGCACTGAAGCTTTCTTT.

This chain links TRBV7-8 with TRBJ2-3, with 11 bases matching TRBD2. From germline, CDR1 is SGHVS and CDR2 FQNEAQ. This CDR3 has 16 amino acids. Losses at the gene ends were 7 bases for V and 2 bases for J; bases not matched to a gene: 8. The CDR3 coding sequence is TGTGCCAGCACCCTCCTAGCGGGGGGCTACACAGATACGCAGTATTTT. Translating gives CASTLLAGGYTDTQYF. Drawing the rest from reference TRBV7-8 and TRBJ2-3, the complete variable domain is GAGVSQSPRYKVAKRGQDVALRCDPISGHVSLFWYQQALGQGPEFLTYFQNEAQLDKSGLPSDRFFAERPEGSVSTLKIQRTQQEDSAVYLCASTLLAGGYTDTQYFGPGTRLTVL.

The CDR3 DNA is TGTGCCAGAAGGTCTGAGGGAAGGGTGTACACTGAAGCTTTCTTT. It codes for CARRSEGRVYTEAFF. The gene calls are TRBV7-5 and TRBJ1-1. TRBV7-5 is labeled a pseudogene. The CDR3 spans 15 residues.

The V gene is TRBV5-1, the J gene TRBJ1-1; 7 nucleotides match TRBD1. The CDR3 is 14 residues long. Trimming removed 0 bases from V and 4 bases from J; junction bases left unmatched: 3. CDR1 is SGHRS, CDR2 YFSETQ, per germline. CDR3 region: CASSLVRGRTEAFF. The CDR3, as DNA: TGCGCCAGCAGCTTGGTGAGGGGGCGCACTGAAGCTTTCTTT.

V is TRBV5-1 and J is TRBJ1-1; 10 positions match TRBD1. The CDR3 consists of 16 residues. Unmatched junction bases numbered 6, after V lost 4 bases and J lost 0 bases. CDR1 is SGHRS, CDR2 YFSETQ, per germline. The CDR3 region is CASSRGQGPLNTEAFF. The CDR3 DNA sequence: TGCGCCAGCAGCAGGGGACAGGGGCCTTTGAACACTGAAGCTTTCTTT.

This clone was seen a few times. This chain joins TRBV6-1 and TRBJ2-3, with 11 bases fitting TRBD2. CDR1 is MNHNS, CDR2 SASEGT, per germline. V dropped 2 bases and J dropped 4; count of bases not matched to a gene: 5. The CDR3 is made up of 16 amino acids. Here the CDR3 reads CASSELLAGDADTQYF. In DNA form, the CDR3 reads TGTGCCAGCAGTGAATTACTAGCGGGAGACGCAGATACGCAGTATTTT.

This chain joins TRBV14 and TRBJ2-7, with TRBD1 matching over 8 bases. From germline, CDR1 is SGHDN and CDR2 FVKESK. Trimming at V came to 4 bases and at J to 4 bases, leaving 9 bases not matched to a gene. The CDR3 consists of 15 residues. The chain's CDR3 is CASSPSTGALYEQYF. CDR3 bases: TGTGCCAGCAGCCCCTCGACAGGGGCGCTTTACGAGCAGTACTTC.

This chain uses TRBV6-5 with TRBJ2-3; 10 nucleotides match TRBD2. The CDR3 sequence is 15 residues long. CDR1 and CDR2 from the germline V gene are MNHEY and SVGAGI. After removal of 8 bases from V and 4 bases from J, the junction contained 9 bases not matched to a gene. CDR3 residues: CASAPGLAGADTQYF. In DNA form, the CDR3 reads TGTGCCAGCGCCCCAGGGCTAGCGGGGGCAGATACGCAGTATTTT.

The chain joins TRBV6-5 to TRBJ1-1, with D hard to call. The CDR3 spans 15 residues. V lost 2 bases and J 2 bases, leaving 12 bases between the germline ends. Looked up from germline, CDR1 is MNHEY and CDR2 is SVGAGI. CDR3 sequence (DNA): TGTGCCAGCAGTTACCACCAGAGGGTAAACACTGAAGCTTTCTTT. This encodes CASSYHQRVNTEAFF.

The chain uses TRBV28 and TRBJ2-1; D is possibly TRBD1 (5 bases). CDR1 is MDHEN, CDR2 SYDVKM, per germline. The CDR3 runs 15 residues. Between the trimmed V and J ends, which lost 1 base and 7 bases, there was a span of 14 bases. CDR3 residues: CASSLSPLSGNEQFF. The CDR3 DNA reads TGTGCCAGCAGTTTATCCCCTCTATCAGGGAATGAGCAGTTCTTC.